The present T cell receptor beta chain was sequenced within a study of blood T cell repertoires in COVID-19. Looked up from germline, CDR1 is SGHKS and CDR2 is YYEKEE (reference sequence). The CDR3 has 13 residues. Trimming cost V 2 bases and J 4 bases, with 9 bases left between them. Produced via immunoSEQ multiplex PCR; TCRdb's table is partial and in-frame only. The sample has around 160,000 clones; approximately 90% are singletons. The chain joins TRBV5-5 to TRBJ2-5; no firm D call. The receptor's source is a man aged 18 to 30 with acute or convalescent COVID-19. The sequenced sample was peripheral blood. The CDR3: CASSFEWRETQYF. CDR3 nucleotides: TGTGCCAGCAGCTTTGAGTGGAGAGAGACCCAGTACTTC.